These 25 T cell receptor beta chains share one sample of origin, sequenced in a study of blood T cell repertoires in COVID-19. Libraries were prepared by immunoSEQ multiplex PCR; TCRdb keeps only in-frame clonotypes and omits some of them. The sample contains 200,000 to 250,000 clones, 65% to 90% of which appear only once. The source material was peripheral blood. These receptor sequences come from an older woman with acute or convalescent COVID-19.

The chain employs TRBV4-1 and TRBJ1-5; D unresolved. There are 14 residues in the CDR3. The germline V gene has CDR1 MGHRA and CDR2 YSYEKL. V dropped 4 bases and J dropped 0 bases, with 7 bases sitting between them. The CDR3 reads CASSPLASNQPQHF. Written as DNA, the CDR3 is TGCGCCAGCAGCCCTCTAGCTAGCAATCAGCCCCAGCATTTT.

The CDR3 nucleotides are TGTGCCAGCTCACCACCGACAGGGAAGGAGACCCAGCATTTT. Translation gives CASSPPTGKETQHF. The chain uses TRBV18 and TRBJ1-5; 7 bases map to TRBD1. CDR1 is KGHSH, CDR2 LQKENI, per germline. The CDR3 sequence is 14 residues long. V dropped 0 bases and J dropped 11; count of bases not matched to a gene: 7.

This clone has a handful of counts. This chain joins TRBV19 and TRBJ1-4, with D maybe TRBD1 (6 bases). Looked up from germline, CDR1 is LNHDA and CDR2 is SQIVND (reference sequence). The V end lost 6 bases, the J end lost 7 bases, and 12 bases lay between the germline ends. The CDR3 is 13 residues long. DNA for the CDR3: TGTGCCAGTAGAACAGGGCTAAGTGAAAAACTGTTTTTT. This codes for CASRTGLSEKLFF.

This chain connects TRBV19 to TRBJ2-7; 8 bases map to TRBD1. The CDR3 has 16 residues. Trimming cost V 5 bases and J 4 bases; bases outside gene matches: 13. The germline gives CDR1 LNHDA, CDR2 SQIVND (reference sequence). CDR3 DNA sequence: TGTGCCAGTAGTCCTCGTGGTGGGACAGGAGAATACGAGCAGTACTTC. Its protein product is CASSPRGGTGEYEQYF.

V usage is TRBV7-2 and J usage is TRBJ1-2; D not certain. Trimming took off 5 bases at V and 4 bases at J, with 8 bases between the two ends. The CDR3 totals 12 residues. The germline CDR1 and CDR2 sequences are SGHTA and FQGNSA. CDR3 loop: CASSQESYGYTF. The CDR3 region has the DNA TGTGCCAGCAGCCAAGAGTCCTATGGCTACACCTTC.

The chain employs TRBV2 and TRBJ2-4; 9 bases align to TRBD1. V dropped 5 bases and J dropped 2; count of bases not matched to a gene: 7. There are 16 residues in the CDR3. Germline V gene sequence: CDR1 SNHLY, CDR2 FYNNEI. The DNA of the CDR3 is TGTGCCAGCAGTCGGACAGGGGTGAAGACCAAAAACATTCAGTACTTC. Encoded protein: CASSRTGVKTKNIQYF.

The chain joins TRBV6-6 to TRBJ1-5; D remains unclear. There are 15 residues in the CDR3. From germline, CDR1 is MNHNY and CDR2 SVGAGI (reference sequence). Between the trimmed V and J ends, which lost 0 bases and 1 base, there was a span of 7 bases. Here the CDR3 DNA reads TGTGCCAGCAGTTACTCCCCCCTAAGCAATCAGCCCCAGCATTTT. Translating gives CASSYSPLSNQPQHF.

The chain links TRBV5-8 to TRBJ2-5; 12 bases line up with TRBD2. CDR1 and CDR2 from the germline V gene are SGHTS and YDEGEE. The V gene end was trimmed by 1 base and the J gene end by 5 bases; junction bases not matched to a gene: 3. The CDR3 runs 15 residues. In DNA, the CDR3 is TGTGCCAGCAGCTTGTTAGGACTAGCGGGGGAGACCCAGTACTTC. Its protein is CASSLLGLAGETQYF.

The chain links TRBV6-5 to TRBJ1-2; TRBD1 matches at 7 bases. After removal of 6 bases from V and 4 bases from J, the junction contained 5 bases not matched to a gene. Germline CDR1 is MNHEY and CDR2 is SVGAGI. This CDR3 has 13 amino acids. The CDR3 DNA reads as TGTGCCAGCAGAACAGGGGACGGCTATGGCTACACCTTC. Its translation is CASRTGDGYGYTF.

This sequence joins TRBV4-1 and TRBJ1-5; 8 bases are shared with TRBD1. V was pared by 0 bases and J by 4 bases, with 5 bases of the junction left unmatched. Germline CDR1 reads MGHRA; CDR2 reads YSYEKL. This CDR3 is built from 16 residues. The CDR3 coding sequence is TGCGCCAGCAGCCAAGATGGGCGACAGGGGAATCAGCCCCAGCATTTT. Translation gives CASSQDGRQGNQPQHF.

The rearrangement uses TRBV9 and TRBJ1-1, with D maybe TRBD1 (5 bases). CDR3 length equals 14 residues. V was pared by 4 bases and J by 4 bases, with 14 bases between. Germline V gene data show CDR1 as SGDLS and CDR2 as YYNGEE. CDR3 residues: CASSPGGTGTEAFF. CDR3 in DNA: TGTGCCAGCAGCCCCGGCGGGACGGGCACTGAAGCTTTCTTT.

This chain connects TRBV18 to TRBJ1-6, with a possible D match to TRBD1 (5 bases). Per germline, CDR1 KGHSH and CDR2 LQKENI. V was clipped by 3 bases and J by 7 bases, with 16 bases between them. This CDR3 region has 16 residues. CDR3 DNA sequence: TGTGCCAGCTCACCTTCCCCGGGGGGAGGAAATTCACCCCTCCACTTT. Translation gives CASSPSPGGGNSPLHF.

This clone was counted only a few times. The chain recombines TRBV24-1 with TRBJ1-1; D remains ambiguous. Trimming pared 5 bases from V and 4 bases from J, leaving 16 bases between. Germline CDR1 reads KGHDR; CDR2 reads SFDVKD. This CDR3 has 15 residues. The CDR3 DNA is TGTGCCACCAGTGGGAACGAGGGCCCCAGCACTGAAGCTTTCTTT. This sequence encodes CATSGNEGPSTEAFF.

The rearrangement joins TRBV24-1 to TRBJ2-1; 7 bases fit TRBD2. This CDR3 comprises 14 residues. Per the germline V gene, CDR1 is KGHDR and CDR2 is SFDVKD. Losses at the gene ends were 6 bases for V and 1 base for J; bases not matched to a gene: 2. The CDR3 region has the DNA TGTGCCACCAGTCCGGGGGGATCCTACAATGAGCAGTTCTTC. Encoded protein: CATSPGGSYNEQFF.

This clone was recorded once. The chain couples TRBV6-5 to TRBJ2-3, with D tentatively TRBD2 (6 bases). CDR3 length: 12 residues. V lost 6 bases and J lost 6, with 10 bases in between. Germline CDR1 reads MNHEY; CDR2 reads SVGAGI. The CDR3 DNA sequence: TGTGCCAGCAGCTCCAGCGGGGATACGCAGTATTTT. It yields the protein CASSSSGDTQYF.

This clone appeared a few times. The chain joins TRBV9 to TRBJ2-5, with 8 bases matching TRBD1. The CDR3 length is 15 residues. J gave up 2 bases and V 1 base, and 4 bases lay outside the gene matches. From germline, CDR1 is SGDLS and CDR2 YYNGEE. The CDR3 sequence: CASSVWDRPQETQYF. CDR3 in DNA: TGTGCCAGCAGCGTATGGGACAGGCCTCAAGAGACCCAGTACTTC.

This clone has only one observation. The V and J genes are TRBV3-1 (or the pseudogene TRBV3-2) and TRBJ1-2; no clear D. The germline V gene has CDR1 LGHDT and CDR2 YNNKEL (reference sequence). The CDR3 has 14 residues. With 2 bases removed from V and 4 bases from J, the gap between germline ends came to 11 bases. This CDR3 reads CASSQNGGIYGYTF. The CDR3 DNA reads TGTGCCAGCAGCCAAAACGGAGGGATCTATGGCTACACCTTC.

This clone was found once. The V call is TRBV10-3, the J call TRBJ1-6, with 8 nucleotides matching TRBD1. Germline CDR1 ENHRY, CDR2 SYGVKD. After removal of 2 bases from V and 7 bases from J, the junction contained 4 bases not matched to a gene. CDR3 length equals 15 residues. For the CDR3, the DNA is TGTGCCATCAGTGAGACGGACAGGGAGAATTCACCCCTCCACTTT. Its protein is CAISETDRENSPLHF.

The genes are TRBV3-1 (or the pseudogene TRBV3-2) and TRBJ2-1; D is perhaps TRBD2 (6 bases). Germline CDR1 is LGHDT and CDR2 is YNNKEL (reference sequence). This CDR3 is built from 16 residues. V lost 5 bases, J lost 7 bases, and 21 bases lay in between. The CDR3 DNA follows: TGTGCCAGCAGCTCCCGCCCTAGCGTGGGATTGAATGAGCAGTTCTTC. The encoded protein is CASSSRPSVGLNEQFF.

The chain couples TRBV5-8 to TRBJ2-3; 9 bases match TRBD1. With 4 bases clipped from V and 4 bases from J, the junction kept 7 bases outside the gene matches. This CDR3 spans 15 amino acids. Germline CDR1 SGHTS, CDR2 YDEGEE. The chain's CDR3 is CASSPGQGTADTQYF. CDR3 nucleotides: TGTGCCAGCAGCCCTGGACAGGGGACCGCAGATACGCAGTATTTT.

Only one count was recorded for this clone. This rearrangement joins TRBV10-1 to TRBJ2-1, with D tentatively TRBD1 (6 bases). This CDR3 comprises 15 residues. V was trimmed by 1 base and J by 3 bases, leaving 10 bases between them. The germline V gene encodes CDR1 WNHNN and CDR2 SYGVQD (reference sequence). CDR3 protein: CASSEYRARYNEQFF. As DNA, the CDR3 is TGCGCCAGCAGTGAGTACAGGGCCCGCTACAATGAGCAGTTCTTC.

This chain joins TRBV28 and TRBJ1-2; D perhaps matches TRBD1 (5 bases). Germline CDR1 and CDR2: MDHEN and SYDVKM. The CDR3 totals 14 residues. The V gene lost 3 bases and the J gene lost 5 bases, with 13 bases spanning the gap. The CDR3 bases are TGTGCCAGCAGTTTGGTTGGGCAGGGTTATGGCTACACCTTC. Its translation is CASSLVGQGYGYTF.

The chain uses TRBV2 and TRBJ2-1; TRBD2 matches 11 bases. J was trimmed by 9 bases and V by 5 bases; bases with no gene match: 12. The germline V gene encodes CDR1 SNHLY and CDR2 FYNNEI. This CDR3 has 16 amino acids. CDR3 loop: CASSPSGLAGGLEQFF. The CDR3 DNA follows: TGTGCCAGCAGTCCAAGCGGGTTAGCGGGGGGGCTTGAGCAGTTCTTC.

This sequence joins TRBV6-5 and TRBJ1-2; 7 positions match TRBD1. Germline values: CDR1 MNHEY, CDR2 SVGAGI. The CDR3 totals 14 residues. After removal of 5 bases from V and 4 bases from J, the junction contained 7 bases not matched to a gene. In DNA, the CDR3 is TGTGCCAGCAGTCCAGCCGGGACAGTCTATGGCTACACCTTC. Translated, it gives CASSPAGTVYGYTF.

The chain links TRBV28 to TRBJ1-2; 10 bases are a match to TRBD1. J was trimmed by 8 bases and V by 7 bases; bases with no gene match: 13. Germline lookup yields CDR1 MDHEN and CDR2 SYDVKM. CDR3 length equals 15 residues. The CDR3 DNA reads TGTGCCAGCACCGGGACAGGGGCGAATTGGGGGGGCTACACCTTC. It yields the protein CASTGTGANWGGYTF.